This note documents a single T cell receptor beta chain sequence. Original data processing: Estimated nucleated cell counts came from reference gene primer amplification. Sequencing was performed with immunoSEQ multiplex PCR; in TCRdb, only in-frame clones are kept and a portion is missing. The V and J calls and clone size come from that table; D and trimming were worked out from the DNA. The sample records roughly 110,000 clones, 70% to 90% being singletons. The sample is drawn from a study of blood T cell repertoires in COVID-19. Study at large: The United States, Italy and Spain provided the acute and convalescent COVID-19 samples. T cells, B-cell-depleted T cells, or PBMCs supplied cDNA or gDNA.

V lost 3 bases and J lost 4, with 12 bases in between. Germline CDR1 MNHEY, CDR2 SMNVEV (reference sequence). The CDR3 length is 14 residues. The chain has TRBV27 and TRBJ1-2, with D perhaps TRBD1 (6 bases). The receptor was derived from a woman in her 70s who had recovered from COVID-19. Input material: peripheral blood. For the CDR3, the DNA is TGTGCCAGCAGTTTTGACAGGTCAACCTATGGCTACACCTTC. This gives the protein CASSFDRSTYGYTF.